The text below deals with one T cell receptor beta chain. What it binds is unknown. Trimming took 6 bases from V and 5 from J, leaving 11 bases between them. Germline CDR1 and CDR2: MDHEN and SYDVKM. CDR3 length: 12 amino acids. This entry belongs to a study of T cell responses to AZD1222 COVID-19 vaccine. Study as a whole: Second-dose schedules of about 4 or about 12 weeks were combined. Regarding the study as a whole: Every sample of the repertoires postdated the peak T cell response.

Profiling relied on immunoSEQ multiplex PCR, and the TCRdb table lists in-frame clones only, not all of them. The sample lists about 120,000 clones, 92% occurring once. This specimen consisted of peripheral blood, obtained on day 0 of AZD1222 vaccination. The receptor was derived from an adult in good health. The chain is built from TRBV28 and TRBJ2-7; D not certain. The chain's CDR3 is CASRAGLNEQYF. The CDR3 DNA reads TGTGCCAGCAGGGCTGGGCTAAACGAGCAGTACTTC.